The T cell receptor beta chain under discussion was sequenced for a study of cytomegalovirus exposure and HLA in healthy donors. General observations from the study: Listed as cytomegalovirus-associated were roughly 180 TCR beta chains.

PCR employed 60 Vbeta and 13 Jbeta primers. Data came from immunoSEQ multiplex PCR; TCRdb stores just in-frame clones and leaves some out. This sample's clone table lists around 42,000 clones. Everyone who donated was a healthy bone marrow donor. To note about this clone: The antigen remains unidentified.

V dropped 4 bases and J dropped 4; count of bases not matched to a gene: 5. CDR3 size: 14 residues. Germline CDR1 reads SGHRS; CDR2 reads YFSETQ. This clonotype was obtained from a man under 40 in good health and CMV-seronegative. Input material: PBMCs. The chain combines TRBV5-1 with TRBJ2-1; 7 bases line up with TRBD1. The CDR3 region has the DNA TGCGCCAGCAGCCGGGACAGCTCTTACAATGAGCAGTTCTTC. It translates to CASSRDSSYNEQFF.